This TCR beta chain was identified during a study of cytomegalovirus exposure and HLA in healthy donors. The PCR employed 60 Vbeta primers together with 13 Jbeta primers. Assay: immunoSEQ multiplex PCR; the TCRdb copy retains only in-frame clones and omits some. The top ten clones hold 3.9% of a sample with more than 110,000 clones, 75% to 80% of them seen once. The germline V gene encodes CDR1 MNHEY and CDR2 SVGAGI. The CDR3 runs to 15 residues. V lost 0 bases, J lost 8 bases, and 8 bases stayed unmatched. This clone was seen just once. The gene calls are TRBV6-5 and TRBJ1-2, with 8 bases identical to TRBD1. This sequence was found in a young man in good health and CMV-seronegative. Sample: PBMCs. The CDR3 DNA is TGTGCCAGCAGTTACTCTGACAGGGGCCTAGGAGGCTACACCTTC. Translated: CASSYSDRGLGGYTF.